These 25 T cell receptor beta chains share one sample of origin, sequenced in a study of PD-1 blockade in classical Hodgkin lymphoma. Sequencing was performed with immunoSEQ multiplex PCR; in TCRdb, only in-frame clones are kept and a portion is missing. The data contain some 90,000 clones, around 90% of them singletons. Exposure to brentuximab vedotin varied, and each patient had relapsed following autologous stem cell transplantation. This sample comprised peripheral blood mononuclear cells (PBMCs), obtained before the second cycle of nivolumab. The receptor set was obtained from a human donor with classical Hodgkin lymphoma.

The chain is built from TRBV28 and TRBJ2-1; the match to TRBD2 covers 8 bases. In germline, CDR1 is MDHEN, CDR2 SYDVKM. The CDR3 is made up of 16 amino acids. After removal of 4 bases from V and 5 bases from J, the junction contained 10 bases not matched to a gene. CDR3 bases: TGTGCCAGCAGTTCAACCGGGACTAGGAAAGACAATGAGCAGTTCTTC. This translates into CASSSTGTRKDNEQFF.

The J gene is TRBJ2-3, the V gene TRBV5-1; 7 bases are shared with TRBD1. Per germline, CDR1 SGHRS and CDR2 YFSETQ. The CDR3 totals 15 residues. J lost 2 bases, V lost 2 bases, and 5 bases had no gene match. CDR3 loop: CASSLQQGFTDTQYF. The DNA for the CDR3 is TGCGCCAGCAGCTTACAACAGGGGTTCACAGATACGCAGTATTTT.

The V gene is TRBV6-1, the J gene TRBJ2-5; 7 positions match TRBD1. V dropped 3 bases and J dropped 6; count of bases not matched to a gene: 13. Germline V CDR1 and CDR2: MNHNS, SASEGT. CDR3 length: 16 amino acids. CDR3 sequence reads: CASSDRGKTGQKTQYF. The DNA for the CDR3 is TGTGCCAGCAGTGATAGGGGGAAGACAGGGCAGAAGACCCAGTACTTC.

The CDR3 reads CASSAGDSDSYEQYF. CDR3 bases: TGTGCCAGCAGCGCAGGGGACAGCGATTCCTACGAGCAGTACTTC. The V call is TRBV9, the J call TRBJ2-7; 7 nucleotides align to TRBD1. The CDR3 extends over 15 amino acids. V was pared by 3 bases and J by 1 base, with 7 bases of the junction left unmatched. Germline-derived CDR1 and CDR2 are SGDLS and YYNGEE.

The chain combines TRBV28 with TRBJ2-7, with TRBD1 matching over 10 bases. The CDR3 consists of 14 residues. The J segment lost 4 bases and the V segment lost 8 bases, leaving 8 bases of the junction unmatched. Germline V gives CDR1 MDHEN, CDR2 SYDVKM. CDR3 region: CASGSTGGGYEQYF. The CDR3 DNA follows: TGTGCCAGCGGGTCGACAGGGGGCGGGTACGAGCAGTACTTC.

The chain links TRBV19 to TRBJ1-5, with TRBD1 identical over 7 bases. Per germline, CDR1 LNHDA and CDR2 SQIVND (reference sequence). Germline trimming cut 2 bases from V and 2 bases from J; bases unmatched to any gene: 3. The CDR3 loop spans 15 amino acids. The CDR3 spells CASSIRQGGNQPQHF. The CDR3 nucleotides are TGTGCCAGTAGTATACGACAGGGAGGCAATCAGCCCCAGCATTTT.

This CDR3 is CASSFGPIGGYTF. The CDR3 region has the DNA TGTGCCAGCAGCTTCGGACCTATAGGGGGCTACACCTTC. V usage is TRBV7-2 and J usage is TRBJ1-2; D gene uncertain. Per the germline V gene, CDR1 is SGHTA and CDR2 is FQGNSA. The CDR3 consists of 13 residues. The ends were cut back, 3 bases at V and 8 bases at J, with 13 bases in the middle.

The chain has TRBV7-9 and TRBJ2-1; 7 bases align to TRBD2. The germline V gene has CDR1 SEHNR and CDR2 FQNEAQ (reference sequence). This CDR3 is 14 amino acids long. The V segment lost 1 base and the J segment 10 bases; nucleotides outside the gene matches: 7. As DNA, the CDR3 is TGTGCCAGCAGCTTAGAGGGCGGGGGTCTAGAGCAGTTCTTC. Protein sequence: CASSLEGGGLEQFF. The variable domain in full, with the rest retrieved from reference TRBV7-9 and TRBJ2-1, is DTGVSQNPRHKITKRGQNVTFRCDPISEHNRLYWYRQTLGQGPEFLTYFQNEAQLEKSRLLSDRFSAERPKGSFSTLEIQRTEQGDSAMYLCASSLEGGGLEQFFGPGTRLTVL.

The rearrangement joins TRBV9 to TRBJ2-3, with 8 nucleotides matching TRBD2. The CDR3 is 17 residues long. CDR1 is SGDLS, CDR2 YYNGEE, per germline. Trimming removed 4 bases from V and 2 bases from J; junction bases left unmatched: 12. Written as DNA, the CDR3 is TGTGCCAGCAGCCCCGCCGGTGACGGGAGGGCCACAGATACGCAGTATTTT. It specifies CASSPAGDGRATDTQYF.

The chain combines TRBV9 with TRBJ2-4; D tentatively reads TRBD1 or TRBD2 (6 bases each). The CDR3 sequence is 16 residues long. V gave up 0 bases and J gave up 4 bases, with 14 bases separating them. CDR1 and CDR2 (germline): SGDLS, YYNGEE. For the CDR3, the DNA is TGTGCCAGCAGCGTAGTTCCCAGAGGGGGGAAAAACATTCAGTACTTC. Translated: CASSVVPRGGKNIQYF. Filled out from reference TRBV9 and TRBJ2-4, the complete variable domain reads DSGVTQTPKHLITATGQRVTLRCSPRSGDLSVYWYQQSLDQGLQFLIQYYNGEERAKGNILERFSAQQFPDLHSELNLSSLELGDSALYFCASSVVPRGGKNIQYFGAGTRLSVL.

CDR3: CASNLGAGLAKNIQYF. In DNA, the CDR3 is TGTGCCAGTAACCTGGGGGCAGGCCTAGCCAAAAACATTCAGTACTTC. This chain links TRBV19 with TRBJ2-4; possible D gene TRBD1, 6 bases. Trimming removed 7 bases at V and 0 bases at J, with 16 bases between. This CDR3 has 16 residues. Germline loops: CDR1 LNHDA, CDR2 SQIVND (reference sequence).

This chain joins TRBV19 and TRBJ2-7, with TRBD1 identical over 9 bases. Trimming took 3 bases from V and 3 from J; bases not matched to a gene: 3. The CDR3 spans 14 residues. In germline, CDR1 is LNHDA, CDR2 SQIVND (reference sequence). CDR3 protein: CASSITGGYYEQYF. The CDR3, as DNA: TGTGCCAGTAGTATTACAGGGGGCTACTACGAGCAGTACTTC.

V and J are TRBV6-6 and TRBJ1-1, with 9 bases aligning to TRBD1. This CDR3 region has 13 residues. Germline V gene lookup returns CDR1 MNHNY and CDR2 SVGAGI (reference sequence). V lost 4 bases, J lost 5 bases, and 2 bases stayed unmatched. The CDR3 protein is CASSWDRETEAFF. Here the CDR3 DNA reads TGTGCCAGCAGTTGGGACAGGGAGACTGAAGCTTTCTTT.

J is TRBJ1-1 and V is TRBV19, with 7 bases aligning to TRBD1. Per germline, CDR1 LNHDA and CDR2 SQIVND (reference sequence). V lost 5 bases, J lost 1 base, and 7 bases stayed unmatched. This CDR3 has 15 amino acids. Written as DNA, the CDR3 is TGTGCCAGTAGTTTCCTCAGGGGGACGAACACTGAAGCTTTCTTT. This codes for CASSFLRGTNTEAFF.

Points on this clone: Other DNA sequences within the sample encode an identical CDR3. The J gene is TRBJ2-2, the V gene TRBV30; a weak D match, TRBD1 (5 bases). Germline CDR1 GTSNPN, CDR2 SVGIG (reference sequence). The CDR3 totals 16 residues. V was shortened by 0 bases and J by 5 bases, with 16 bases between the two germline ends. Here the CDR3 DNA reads TGTGCCTGGAGTGTAAGCAGGCGCCCAGGGACCGGGGAGCTGTTTTTT. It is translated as CAWSVSRRPGTGELFF.

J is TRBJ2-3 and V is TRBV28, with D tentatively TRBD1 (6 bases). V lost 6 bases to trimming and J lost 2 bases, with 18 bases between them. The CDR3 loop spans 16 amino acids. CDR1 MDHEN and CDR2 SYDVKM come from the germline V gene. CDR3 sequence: CASSTPAGAPTDTQYF. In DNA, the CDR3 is TGTGCCAGCAGCACTCCGGCAGGGGCCCCCACAGATACGCAGTATTTT.

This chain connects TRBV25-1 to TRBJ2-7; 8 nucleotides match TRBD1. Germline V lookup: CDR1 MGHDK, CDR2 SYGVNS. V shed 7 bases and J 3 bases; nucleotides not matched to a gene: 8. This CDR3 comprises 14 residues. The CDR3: CASTGQGAIYEQYF. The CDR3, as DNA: TGTGCCAGCACTGGGCAGGGGGCCATCTACGAGCAGTACTTC.

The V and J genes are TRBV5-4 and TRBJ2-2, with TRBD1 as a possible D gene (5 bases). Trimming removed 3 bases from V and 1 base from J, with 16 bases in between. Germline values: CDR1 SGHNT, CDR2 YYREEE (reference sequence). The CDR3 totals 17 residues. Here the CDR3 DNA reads TGTGCCAGCAGCTCTCTTCCCAGGGATTGGAACACCGGGGAGCTGTTTTTT. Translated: CASSSLPRDWNTGELFF. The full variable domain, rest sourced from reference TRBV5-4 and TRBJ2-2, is ETGVTQSPTHLIKTRGQQVTLRCSSQSGHNTVSWYQQALGQGPQFIFQYYREEENGRGNFPPRFSGLQFPNYSSELNVNALELDDSALYLCASSSLPRDWNTGELFFGEGSRLTVL.

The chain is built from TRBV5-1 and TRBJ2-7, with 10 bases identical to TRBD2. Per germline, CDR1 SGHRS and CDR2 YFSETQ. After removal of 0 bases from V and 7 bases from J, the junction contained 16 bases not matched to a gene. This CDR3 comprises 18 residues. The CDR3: CASSLAASGSADDLEQYF. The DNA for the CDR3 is TGCGCCAGCAGCTTGGCCGCTAGCGGGAGTGCGGATGATCTGGAGCAGTACTTC.

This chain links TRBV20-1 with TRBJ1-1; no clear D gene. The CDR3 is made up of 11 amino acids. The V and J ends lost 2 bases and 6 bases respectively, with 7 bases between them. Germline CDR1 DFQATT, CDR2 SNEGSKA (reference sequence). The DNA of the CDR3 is TGCAGTGCTAGATCTGGCCCTGAAGCTTTCTTT. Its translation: CSARSGPEAFF.

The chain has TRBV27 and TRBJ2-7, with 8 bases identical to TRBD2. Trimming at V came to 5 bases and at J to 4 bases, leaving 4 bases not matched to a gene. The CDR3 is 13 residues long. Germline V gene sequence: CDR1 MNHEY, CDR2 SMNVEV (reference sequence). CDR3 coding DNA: TGTGCCAGCAGTCACGGGACTAGTTACGAGCAGTACTTC. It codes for CASSHGTSYEQYF.

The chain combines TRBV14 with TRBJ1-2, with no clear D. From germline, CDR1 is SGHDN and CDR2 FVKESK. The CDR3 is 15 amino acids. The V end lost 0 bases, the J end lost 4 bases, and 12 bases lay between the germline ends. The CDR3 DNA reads TGTGCCAGCAGCCAAGATCGCAGTATGTTCTATGGCTACACCTTC. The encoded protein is CASSQDRSMFYGYTF.

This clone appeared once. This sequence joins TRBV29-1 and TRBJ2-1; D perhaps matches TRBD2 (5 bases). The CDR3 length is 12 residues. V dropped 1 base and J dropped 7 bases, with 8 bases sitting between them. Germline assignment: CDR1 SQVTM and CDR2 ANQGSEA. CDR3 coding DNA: TGCAGCGTTGAAGTCGAGGGAAATGAGCAGTTCTTC. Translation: CSVEVEGNEQFF.

As DNA, the CDR3 is TGTGCCAGCAGTGTTACCGGAGGCTACGAGCAGTACTTC. Protein: CASSVTGGYEQYF. The chain couples TRBV6-5 to TRBJ2-7; D may be TRBD2 (5 bases). Trimming pared 5 bases from V and 3 bases from J, leaving 11 bases between. Germline CDR1 and CDR2: MNHEY and SVGAGI. The CDR3 spans 13 residues.

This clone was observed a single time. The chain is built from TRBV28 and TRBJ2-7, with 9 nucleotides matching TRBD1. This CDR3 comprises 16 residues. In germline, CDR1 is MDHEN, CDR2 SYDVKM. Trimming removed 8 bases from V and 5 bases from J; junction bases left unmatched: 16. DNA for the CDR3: TGTGCCAGCGAAAAAAACGGAGGGACAGGGAGCCACGAGCAGTACTTC. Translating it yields CASEKNGGTGSHEQYF.